These 26 T cell receptor beta chains were all obtained from the same sample, sequenced in a study of T cells in Graves' hyperthyroidism and ophthalmopathy. Researchers took RNA transcripts and amplified the TCR beta CDR3 regions from them. The HTBI primer set served for first-round RT-PCR of the TCR CDR3. TCRdb called the multiplex PCR reads again in MiXCR, with one record for every CDR3 protein. The sample yields under 450,000 distinct CDR3 sequences, about 15% seen once. Sequencing was performed on blood. These receptors originate from a woman aged 18-29 years with Graves' hyperthyroidism.

There are a few counts of this clonotype. The rearrangement joins TRBV11-3 to TRBJ2-3, with 9 bases identical to TRBD1. The junction had 12 bases not matched to a gene; V was cut back by 4 bases and J by 4 bases. Per the germline V gene, CDR1 is SGHNT and CDR2 is YENEEA. The CDR3 runs to 17 residues. CDR3 in DNA: TGTGCCAGCAGCTCAGGGGGGGGACAGGGCCTTTCAGATACGCAGTATTTT. Translated: CASSSGGGQGLSDTQYF. The full variable domain, in which reference TRBV11-3 and TRBJ2-3 provide the parts outside the CDR3, is EAGVVQSPRYKIIEKKQPVAFWCNPISGHNTLYWYLQNLGQGPELLIRYENEEAVDDSQLPKDRFSAERLKGVDSTLKIQPAELGDSAVYLCASSSGGGQGLSDTQYFGPGTRLTVL.

At least ten counts were recorded for this clonotype. The genes are TRBV7-8 and TRBJ2-4; possible D gene TRBD2, 6 bases. CDR3 length: 13 amino acids. Deletions cut 5 bases from V and 5 bases from J, with 10 bases between. The germline CDR1 and CDR2 sequences are SGHVS and FQNEAQ. CDR3 nucleotide sequence: TGTGCCAGCAGCCAAGGGACTGAAAACATTCAGTACTTC. Protein sequence: CASSQGTENIQYF.

This clonotype was seen many times. The chain combines TRBV7-8 with TRBJ2-5, with D possibly matching TRBD1 (6 bases). Germline-derived CDR1 and CDR2 are SGHVS and FQNEAQ. Trimming took 1 base from V and 10 from J, leaving 22 bases between them. The CDR3 has 16 amino acids. The CDR3 nucleotides are TGTGCCAGCAGCTTAGGGTTCGGGCTCCAGGGGTTGGTCCAGTACTTC. Its protein product is CASSLGFGLQGLVQYF.

This clonotype was seen a handful of times. The V call is TRBV10-3, the J call TRBJ2-3; unclear D gene. Germline CDR1 reads ENHRY; CDR2 reads SYGVKD. This CDR3 is 14 amino acids long. V shed 3 bases and J shed 3 bases, with 10 bases lying between them. CDR3 amino acids: CAISERAVTDTQYF. The CDR3 DNA follows: TGTGCCATCAGTGAAAGGGCGGTTACAGATACGCAGTATTTT.

There are many counts of this clonotype. The chain couples TRBV4-3 to TRBJ2-7; D possibly corresponds to TRBD2 (5 bases). This CDR3 contains 14 residues. V was cut by 8 bases and J by 0 bases, with 14 bases left in between. Germline-derived CDR1 and CDR2 are LGHNA and YSLEER. This chain's CDR3 is CASRPGVSSYEQYF. The DNA of the CDR3 is TGCGCCAGCCGTCCCGGGGTTAGCTCCTACGAGCAGTACTTC.

This clonotype was observed many times. The chain carries TRBV7-6 and TRBJ1-1, with D unresolved. The germline CDR1 and CDR2 sequences are SGHVS and FNYEAQ. The CDR3 sequence is 15 residues long. The V end was cut by 5 bases, the J end by 1 base, with 14 bases between. CDR3 sequence (DNA): TGTGCCAGCAGCGCACGGACGGCACGGAACACTGAAGCTTTCTTT. This translates into CASSARTARNTEAFF. Full variable domain (missing parts from reference TRBV7-6 and TRBJ1-1): GAGVSQSPRYKVTKRGQDVALRCDPISGHVSLYWYRQALGQGPEFLTYFNYEAQQDKSGLPNDRFSAERPEGSISTLTIQRTEQRDSAMYRCASSARTARNTEAFFGQGTRLTVV.

This clonotype was found many times. V and J are TRBV14 and TRBJ2-5, with no clear D. Per germline, CDR1 SGHDN and CDR2 FVKESK. The CDR3 runs 12 residues. Trimming removed 0 bases at V and 10 bases at J, with 9 bases between. CDR3 loop: CASSQDRRYQYF. Here the CDR3 DNA reads TGTGCCAGCAGCCAAGACAGGAGATACCAGTACTTC. The complete variable domain, with remaining parts taken from reference TRBV14 and TRBJ2-5, reads EAGVTQFPSHSVIEKGQTVTLRCDPISGHDNLYWYRRVMGKEIKFLLHFVKESKQDESGMPNNRFLAERTGGTYSTLKVQPAELEDSGVYFCASSQDRRYQYFGPGTRLLVL.

This clonotype was detected many times. The rearrangement links TRBV7-9 to TRBJ2-5; the D is unclear. The CDR3 is 15 residues long. Germline V gene lookup returns CDR1 SEHNR and CDR2 FQNEAQ (reference sequence). Trimming shortened V by 5 bases and J by 2 bases, and 15 bases separated the two germline ends. The CDR3 protein is CASSPAGRRQETQYF. Here the CDR3 DNA reads TGTGCCAGCAGCCCCGCCGGACGGCGACAAGAGACCCAGTACTTC.

This chain joins TRBV18 and TRBJ1-5, with a weak D call TRBD1 (5 bases). The CDR3 has 14 amino acids. V was trimmed by 3 bases and J by 0 bases, leaving 6 bases between them. Germline V gene data show CDR1 as KGHSH and CDR2 as LQKENI. As DNA, the CDR3 is TGTGCCAGCTCACCGGGGCATAGCAATCAGCCCCAGCATTTT. Its translation is CASSPGHSNQPQHF.

A few counts support this clonotype. This rearrangement joins TRBV12-3 or TRBV12-4 to TRBJ2-5; TRBD2 agrees at 14 bases. The CDR3 sequence is 18 residues long. V lost 4 bases, J lost 0 bases, and 7 bases stayed unmatched. The CDR3 region has the DNA TGTGCCAGCAGTTCCGGGACTAGCGGGGGCCCCGACCAAGAGACCCAGTACTTC. Translating gives CASSSGTSGGPDQETQYF.

This sequence joins TRBV6-1 and TRBJ1-6, with D uncertain. The CDR3 covers 16 residues. V was pared by 6 bases and J by 14 bases, with 26 bases between. The germline gives CDR1 MNHNS, CDR2 SASEGT. The CDR3 sequence is CASSLPSGRINAALHF. The CDR3 DNA follows: TGTGCCAGCAGCCTACCTTCCGGACGCATAAACGCAGCCCTCCACTTT.

This clonotype was picked up many times. The V gene is TRBV3-1, the J gene TRBJ1-6, with a weak D call TRBD1 (6 bases). CDR3 length equals 14 residues. V lost 4 bases to trimming and J lost 10 bases, with 14 bases between them. CDR1 and CDR2 (germline): LGHDT, YNNKEL (reference sequence). CDR3: CASSLGQQWSPLHF. As DNA, the CDR3 is TGTGCCAGCAGCCTTGGACAGCAATGGTCACCCCTCCACTTT.

This clonotype has a handful of counts. The chain combines TRBV7-9 with TRBJ1-3, with a tentative D call TRBD1 (6 bases). Germline lookup yields CDR1 SEHNR and CDR2 FQNEAQ (reference sequence). V lost 1 base and J lost 4, with 17 bases in between. The CDR3 extends over 17 amino acids. The CDR3 protein is CASSLDTRQATGNTIYF. The DNA of the CDR3 is TGTGCCAGCAGCTTAGATACCAGACAGGCTACGGGAAACACCATATATTTT.

The chain employs TRBV14 and TRBJ2-1; D is possibly TRBD1 or TRBD2 (5 bases each). V lost 3 bases and J 9 bases, leaving 9 bases between the germline ends. Germline V lookup: CDR1 SGHDN, CDR2 FVKESK. The CDR3 length is 12 residues. The CDR3 is CASSQIGTEQFF. The CDR3 nucleotides are TGTGCCAGCAGCCAGATCGGGACTGAGCAGTTCTTC. The full variable domain, completed using reference TRBV14 and TRBJ2-1, is EAGVTQFPSHSVIEKGQTVTLRCDPISGHDNLYWYRRVMGKEIKFLLHFVKESKQDESGMPNNRFLAERTGGTYSTLKVQPAELEDSGVYFCASSQIGTEQFFGPGTRLTVL.

The CDR3 loop reads CASSNSAEAFF. CDR3 DNA sequence: TGCGCCAGTTCTAACAGTGCTGAAGCTTTCTTT. This chain uses TRBV5-1 with TRBJ1-1; D gene ambiguous. The germline V gene has CDR1 SGHRS and CDR2 YFSETQ. V gave up 8 bases and J gave up 6 bases, with 11 bases separating them. The CDR3 has 11 residues.

This clonotype was seen a few times. V is TRBV10-3 and J is TRBJ1-2; 7 bases match TRBD1. Trimming removed 6 bases from V and 6 bases from J; junction bases left unmatched: 16. Looked up from germline, CDR1 is ENHRY and CDR2 is SYGVKD. The CDR3 covers 16 residues. The chain's CDR3 is CAIRGQFLTSTNGYTF. CDR3 nucleotide sequence: TGTGCCATCAGGGGACAGTTTCTCACATCAACTAATGGCTACACCTTC.

This clonotype was seen only a few times. The chain combines TRBV20-1 with TRBJ2-2; 9 nucleotides match TRBD1. The CDR3 has 16 amino acids. Germline V gives CDR1 DFQATT, CDR2 SNEGSKA (reference sequence). V was pared by 0 bases and J by 0 bases, with 2 bases of the junction left unmatched. CDR3: CSARDRQGANTGELFF. CDR3 nucleotide sequence: TGCAGTGCTAGAGACCGACAGGGGGCGAACACCGGGGAGCTGTTTTTT.

The table lists this clonotype with many counts. The chain employs TRBV20-1 and TRBJ2-2, with D possibly TRBD2 on 5 matching bases. The CDR3 runs 17 residues. Germline V gives CDR1 DFQATT, CDR2 SNEGSKA (reference sequence). V was trimmed by 3 bases and J by 1 base, leaving 18 bases between them. The DNA for the CDR3 is TGCAGTGCTAGCGGAGAAGTGGCGGGCTTGAACACCGGGGAGCTGTTTTTT. Translating it yields CSASGEVAGLNTGELFF.

This clonotype was detected ten times or more. The chain uses TRBV18 and TRBJ1-1, with a weak D call TRBD1 (6 bases). V was clipped by 5 bases and J by 5 bases, with 15 bases between them. Germline CDR1 and CDR2: KGHSH and LQKENI. There are 14 residues in the CDR3. The CDR3 nucleotides are TGTGCCAGCTCAGAATCCCGGGGGCGGACTGAAGCTTTCTTT. Translating gives CASSESRGRTEAFF.

V is TRBV20-1 and J is TRBJ2-7; TRBD2 agrees at 11 bases. The CDR3 runs 15 residues. The V and J ends lost 1 base and 5 bases, in that order; junction bases with no gene match: 7. Germline V gene sequence: CDR1 DFQATT, CDR2 SNEGSKA (reference sequence). The CDR3 here is CSARGLLAGVNEQYF. The CDR3 nucleotides are TGCAGTGCTAGAGGTTTACTAGCGGGGGTCAACGAGCAGTACTTC.

This clonotype was observed a handful of times. The V call is TRBV19, the J call TRBJ2-3; D perhaps matches TRBD1 (6 bases). CDR1 and CDR2 from the germline V gene are LNHDA and SQIVND (reference sequence). Trimming cost V 7 bases and J 0 bases, with 17 bases left between them. The CDR3 consists of 16 residues. The CDR3 sequence: CASTAPTGLSTDTQYF. CDR3 sequence (DNA): TGTGCCAGTACCGCCCCCACAGGGCTTAGCACAGATACGCAGTATTTT.

V and J are TRBV27 and TRBJ2-7; TRBD1 matches at 11 bases. V lost 3 bases and J lost 4; bases outside the gene matches: 5. Germline CDR1 and CDR2: MNHEY and SMNVEV (reference sequence). CDR3 length equals 15 residues. The CDR3 loop reads CASSLSGQGVYEQYF. CDR3 DNA sequence: TGTGCCAGCAGTTTGTCGGGACAGGGGGTTTACGAGCAGTACTTC.

On this clonotype itself: Mismatch with germline at one junction end may stem from a read error. The rearrangement links TRBV12-3 or TRBV12-4 to TRBJ1-2; D not certain. This CDR3 is built from 12 residues. The CDR3 loop reads CASSPGNYGYAF. CDR3 DNA: TGTGCCAGCAGCCCCGGGAACTATGGCTACGCCTTC.

The chain has TRBV19 and TRBJ2-5; a weak D match, TRBD2 (6 bases). Trimming cost V 6 bases and J 5 bases, with 13 bases left between them. Germline loops: CDR1 LNHDA, CDR2 SQIVND (reference sequence). The CDR3 spans 13 residues. The CDR3 DNA follows: TGTGCCAGTAGCCAACTGGAGGGGGAGACCCAGTACTTC. This sequence encodes CASSQLEGETQYF.

The sample holds many counts of this clonotype. This chain connects TRBV2 to TRBJ2-1; 12 bases map to TRBD2. J was trimmed by 1 base and V by 7 bases; bases with no gene match: 2. The germline V gene has CDR1 SNHLY and CDR2 FYNNEI. CDR3 length equals 15 residues. CDR3 in DNA: TGTGCCAGCATTGGACTAGCGGGGTCCTACAATGAGCAGTTCTTC. Residues: CASIGLAGSYNEQFF. The full variable domain, rest sourced from reference TRBV2 and TRBJ2-1, is EPEVTQTPSHQVTQMGQEVILRCVPISNHLYFYWYRQILGQKVEFLVSFYNNEISEKSEIFDDQFSVERPDGSNFTLKIRSTKLEDSAMYFCASIGLAGSYNEQFFGPGTRLTVL.

This clonotype was picked up many times. The chain carries TRBV28 and TRBJ2-4; 8 nucleotides line up with TRBD2. The trim removed 2 bases at V and 2 bases at J, leaving 2 bases unmatched. The length of the CDR3 is 15 residues. CDR1 and CDR2 (germline): MDHEN, SYDVKM. The CDR3 bases are TGTGCCAGCAGTTTACCGGGAGGGACCAAAAACATTCAGTACTTC. It encodes CASSLPGGTKNIQYF.